The text below deals with one T cell receptor beta chain. Antigen unknown. Here immunoSEQ multiplex PCR was the method, and the copy in TCRdb shows in-frame clones only, minus some. Of 70,000 or so clones in the sample, about 95% were seen once. This sample stems from a study of cytomegalovirus exposure and HLA in healthy donors. About the study: The same platform as the 500 to 700 first-cohort repertoires was used for the 110 or so validation repertoires, a later analysis reported. General study findings and limits: There were 150 to 200 TCR beta chains listed as cytomegalovirus-associated. Reportedly, diagnosis of cytomegalovirus status by the classifier showed high specificity and sensitivity.

Germline assignment: CDR1 MNHEY and CDR2 SMNVEV (reference sequence). The V gene lost 5 bases and the J gene lost 0 bases, with 17 bases spanning the gap. The CDR3 contains 17 residues. The sequenced sample was PBMCs. J is TRBJ2-1 and V is TRBV27; D may be TRBD2 (6 bases). This TCR came from a young woman in good health and CMV-seronegative. CDR3 nucleotide sequence: TGTGCCAGCAGTACTGGAAGGATCGGGGGCTCCTACAATGAGCAGTTCTTC. This translates into CASSTGRIGGSYNEQFF.